Presented here are 10 T cell receptor beta chains from one specimen sequenced in a study of a mutant IDH1 vaccine in newly diagnosed glioma. Assay: immunoSEQ multiplex PCR; the TCRdb copy retains only in-frame clones and omits some. The sample has about 88,000 clones; over 75% are singletons. The time point here: baseline, week 1 (first vaccination visit). The treatment: pre-vaccination baseline after standard-of-care therapy. The sample consisted of PBMCs, taken from a glioma patient treated with radiotherapy, temozolomide or both. Source of these receptors: a man between 40 and 49 years old with glioma. Some clones in this sample may be carry-over from other donors' samples.

V is TRBV5-1 and J is TRBJ2-1; D remains unclear. V dropped 2 bases and J dropped 8 bases, with 11 bases sitting between them. The CDR3 length is 13 residues. Germline CDR1 and CDR2: SGHRS and YFSETQ. The CDR3 protein is CASSFPIGDEQFF. CDR3 in DNA: TGCGCCAGCAGCTTTCCCATTGGGGATGAGCAGTTCTTC.

The chain recombines TRBV29-1 with TRBJ1-2, with a possible D match to TRBD1 (6 bases). The CDR3 extends over 13 amino acids. V was cut by 7 bases and J by 3 bases, with 15 bases left in between. CDR1 is SQVTM and CDR2 is ANQGSEA in the germline V gene. DNA for the CDR3: TGCAGCGCCGAAGGGGGGGCGGACTATGGCTACACCTTC. It specifies CSAEGGADYGYTF.

In regard to this clone: A read error may account for a junction end that differs from germline. V is TRBV6-1 and J is TRBJ1-2, with D perhaps matching TRBD1 (6 bases). Germline-derived CDR1 and CDR2 are MNHNS and SASEGT. This CDR3 contains 16 residues. This chain's CDR3 is CASSDPIGGAFYAMAF. The CDR3 DNA follows: TGTGCCAGCAGTGACCCAATTGGGGGGGCCTTCTATGCTATGGCCTTC.

Only one count was recorded for this clone. Its ends do not fully match the called genes, so a read error is possible. This chain uses TRBV19 with TRBJ1-1, with 7 bases that match TRBD1. CDR1 LNHDA and CDR2 SQIVND come from the germline V gene (reference sequence). CDR3 size: 15 residues. This CDR3 is CVSTWGDSWNTEAFF. The DNA for the CDR3 is TGTGTCAGTACATGGGGGGACAGCTGGAACACTGAAGCTTTCTTT.

This chain connects TRBV10-3 to TRBJ1-1; D not resolved. The CDR3 length is 15 residues. Germline-derived CDR1 and CDR2 are ENHRY and SYGVKD. Trimming shortened V by 6 bases and J by 2 bases, and 16 bases separated the two germline ends. CDR3 protein: CAIRGSDGFNTEAFF. In DNA form, the CDR3 reads TGTGCCATCAGGGGGAGCGATGGATTCAACACTGAAGCTTTCTTT.

The chain is built from TRBV6-6 and TRBJ1-2, with D unresolved. Deletions cut 0 bases from V and 4 bases from J, with 12 bases between. Germline loops: CDR1 MNHNY, CDR2 SVGAGI (reference sequence). CDR3 length equals 15 residues. CDR3 coding DNA: TGTGCCAGCAGTTACTCGGAGGGAAGTTCCTATGGCTACACCTTC. Protein product: CASSYSEGSSYGYTF.

The rearrangement joins TRBV7-8 to TRBJ1-5; D uncertain. The germline V gene encodes CDR1 SGHVS and CDR2 FQNEAQ. V was clipped by 5 bases and J by 3 bases, with 5 bases between them. CDR3 length: 12 residues. This CDR3 is CASSGHNQPQHF. The CDR3 nucleotides read TGTGCCAGCAGCGGTCACAATCAGCCCCAGCATTTT.

The J gene is TRBJ2-2, the V gene TRBV18, with TRBD2 identical over 9 bases. Germline-derived CDR1 and CDR2 are KGHSH and LQKENI. The CDR3 is 15 residues long. Trimming took 2 bases from V and 4 from J; bases not matched to a gene: 2. CDR3 bases: TGTGCCAGCTCACCATTACTAGCGGGCACCGGGGAGCTGTTTTTT. It yields the protein CASSPLLAGTGELFF.

This clone was counted at least ten times. The rearrangement uses TRBV6-6 and TRBJ1-6; D might be TRBD1 (5 bases). Germline V gene lookup returns CDR1 MNHNY and CDR2 SVGAGI (reference sequence). V dropped 6 bases and J dropped 7 bases, with 19 bases sitting between them. The CDR3 consists of 16 residues. The CDR3 DNA is TGTGCCAGCAGGTGGGGGAGCGGGGGTGGAAATTCACCCCTCCACTTT. It yields the protein CASRWGSGGGNSPLHF.

V and J are TRBV29-1 and TRBJ1-1; possibly TRBD1 for D (5 bases). The germline V gene has CDR1 SQVTM and CDR2 ANQGSEA. This CDR3 is built from 11 residues. The CDR3 nucleotides read TGCAGTGTGGTCAGGGATCTTCTAACTTTCTTT. The encoded protein is CSVVRDLLTFF.